The 6 T cell receptor beta chains in this list originate from one sample, sequenced in a study of siplizumab effects on memory and regulatory T cells. Sequencing was performed with immunoSEQ multiplex PCR; in TCRdb, only in-frame clones are kept and a portion is missing. Altogether about 64,000 clones are present, approximately 97% being singletons, with the ten largest covering roughly 0.1%. Sequences were obtained from naive CD8+ T cells sorted from blood. The receptors derive from a human donor in good health.

The CDR3 sequence: CASSLAPGGAGYTF. The CDR3 DNA sequence: TGTGCCAGCAGCTTAGCGCCGGGGGGGGCTGGCTACACCTTC. The chain has TRBV7-6 and TRBJ1-2, with TRBD1 as a possible D gene (6 bases). CDR1 is SGHVS and CDR2 is FNYEAQ in the germline V gene. The CDR3 loop spans 14 amino acids. V was clipped by 0 bases and J by 7 bases, with 12 bases between them.

The V and J genes are TRBV19 and TRBJ2-3; D unclear. Germline-derived CDR1 and CDR2 are LNHDA and SQIVND (reference sequence). The CDR3 contains 13 residues. V was shortened by 3 bases and J by 6 bases, with 10 bases between the two germline ends. The CDR3 DNA reads as TGTGCCAGTAGTATCGGTGTGGCGGATACGCAGTATTTT. As protein: CASSIGVADTQYF.

The chain carries TRBV7-6 and TRBJ2-5; no clear D. From germline, CDR1 is SGHVS and CDR2 FNYEAQ. The germline V and J ends were trimmed by 5 bases and 0 bases, with 16 bases remaining between them. The CDR3 is made up of 16 amino acids. Here the CDR3 reads CASSPPTRLDQETQYF. The CDR3 coding sequence is TGTGCCAGCAGCCCCCCGACGAGACTGGACCAAGAGACCCAGTACTTC.

This chain links TRBV4-1 with TRBJ1-1; D not resolved. CDR3 size: 14 residues. Germline-derived CDR1 and CDR2 are MGHRA and YSYEKL. V lost 1 base and J lost 2, with 8 bases in between. The CDR3 loop reads CASSQGPGNTEAFF. The CDR3 bases are TGCGCCAGCAGCCAAGGACCGGGAAACACTGAAGCTTTCTTT.

The rearrangement links TRBV6-5 to TRBJ2-2, with D tentatively TRBD2 (7 bases). Germline CDR1 MNHEY, CDR2 SVGAGI. This CDR3 has 16 amino acids. Trimming removed 2 bases from V and 4 bases from J, with 14 bases in between. As DNA, the CDR3 is TGTGCCAGCAGTTACCACCTAGCGGACAGCACCGGGGAGCTGTTTTTT. Translating it yields CASSYHLADSTGELFF.

The chain uses TRBV5-6 and TRBJ1-1, with TRBD1 matching 7 bases. V dropped 4 bases and J dropped 1; count of bases not matched to a gene: 10. There are 16 residues in the CDR3. CDR1 is SGHDT and CDR2 is YYEEEE in the germline V gene. The CDR3 protein is CASSVDRAGRNTEAFF. The CDR3, as DNA: TGTGCCAGCAGCGTCGACAGGGCTGGAAGGAACACTGAAGCTTTCTTT. Full variable domain (remainder filled in from reference TRBV5-6 and TRBJ1-1): DAGVTQSPTHLIKTRGQQVTLRCSPKSGHDTVSWYQQALGQGPQFIFQYYEEEERQRGNFPDRFSGHQFPNYSSELNVNALLLGDSALYLCASSVDRAGRNTEAFFGQGTRLTVV.